This is a list of T cell receptor beta chains from one sample in a study of cytomegalovirus exposure and HLA in healthy donors. Only in-frame clones appear in the TCRdb table, and some are missing; sequencing was by immunoSEQ multiplex PCR. This table holds some 150,000 clones, around 77% found once. Material for sequencing was PBMCs. These receptors came from a woman between 25 and 40 years old in good health and CMV-seropositive. The CDR3 runs from the conserved cysteine through the conserved F or W. The D gene is left open where the match is weak. The size of a clone is reported for some rows only, either as once, few or many, or as a class for expanded clones.

D	V	size	J	DNA	CDR3
TRBD1	TRBV30	once	TRBJ1-5	TGTGCCTGGAGTGTAGGGGACAGGGGCGTATATAGCAATCAGCCCCAGCATTTT	CAWSVGDRGVYSNQPQHF
NA	TRBV27	NA	TRBJ1-4	TGTGCCAGCAGTTTTGCGCAGGGAAGTGAAAAACTGTTTTTT	CASSFAQGSEKLFF
NA	TRBV4-3	NA	TRBJ2-1	TGCGCCAGCAGCCACCTCAGTGGGGCGGGAAATGAGCAGTTCTTC	CASSHLSGAGNEQFF
TRBD1	TRBV2	NA	TRBJ2-5	TGTGCCAGCAGTAGGGACAGTACTTACCAAGAGACCCAGTACTTC	CASSRDSTYQETQYF
NA	TRBV30	NA	TRBJ1-2	TGTGCCTGGAGACCCAGGCTTAACTATGGCTACACCTTC	CAWRPRLNYGYTF
NA	TRBV25-1	NA	TRBJ1-2	TGTGCCAGCAGTGAATATATGGGGGAGGTCCGTGGCTACACCTTC	CASSEYMGEVRGYTF
NA	TRBV6-5	NA	TRBJ2-7	TGTGCCAGCAGTTACTCGACATACGAGCAGTACTTC	CASSYSTYEQYF
TRBD1	TRBV7-2	NA	TRBJ1-2	TGTGCCAGCAGCCCAACCGGGACAGGGGCGGGCGGCTACACCTTC	CASSPTGTGAGGYTF
NA	TRBV19	NA	TRBJ2-7	TGTGCCAGTAGTATAGGTGCAGGGGCTGTGTTCTACGAGCAGTACTTC	CASSIGAGAVFYEQYF
NA	TRBV21-1	NA	TRBJ1-1	TGTGCCAGCAGCAAAAGCGCAGGACAGGAGATGAACACTGAAGCTTTCTTT	CASSKSAGQEMNTEAFF
NA	TRBV9	NA	TRBJ1-1	TGTGCCAGCAGCGTAGTCAGCAGGGAGAACACTGAAGCTTTCTTT	CASSVVSRENTEAFF
TRBD2	TRBV28	NA	TRBJ2-7	TGTGCCAGCAGCCTCGCGGGGGGTAGCTCCTACGAGCAGTACTTC	CASSLAGGSSYEQYF
TRBD2	TRBV7-9	NA	TRBJ2-7	TGTGCCAGCAGCTTTGGGCTAGCGGGGTTATACGAGCAGTACTTC	CASSFGLAGLYEQYF
NA	TRBV6-5	NA	TRBJ1-1	TGTGCCAGCAGCATCGGACAGCGAGCTTTCTTT	CASSIGQRAFF
NA	TRBV5-4	NA	TRBJ1-3	TGTGCCAGCAGCTTCGGGGAGACGAGATATGGAAACACCATATATTTT	CASSFGETRYGNTIYF
NA	TRBV30	NA	TRBJ2-6	TGTGCCTGGAGTTTAGACCCCTCTGGGGCCAACGTCCTGATTTTC	CAWSLDPSGANVLIF
NA	TRBV5-4	NA	TRBJ2-7	TGTGCCAGCAGCTTGGGAGGGAGTGCGTACGAGCAGTACTTC	CASSLGGSAYEQYF
TRBD2	TRBV5-1	NA	TRBJ2-1	TGCGCCAGCAGCTTGTGGGGACTAGCGGGTGGAAGCTCCTACAATGAGCAGTTCTTC	CASSLWGLAGGSSYNEQFF
NA	TRBV29-1	NA	TRBJ2-3	TGCAGCGTTGAAGGGGGAGGCACAGATACGCAGTATTTT	CSVEGGGTDTQYF
NA	TRBV11-2	NA	TRBJ1-1	TGTGCCAGCAGCTTCTTACGGGACTTCCTCGGAATGAACACTGAAGCTTTCTTT	CASSFLRDFLGMNTEAFF
NA	TRBV5-1	NA	TRBJ1-1	TGCGCCAGCAGCTTAAAGGGCGAAGGGGTATGGGGCACTGAAGCTTTCTTT	CASSLKGEGVWGTEAFF
TRBD2	TRBV27	NA	TRBJ2-2	TGTGCCAGCAGTTTAACTAGCGGGGGGGCCGGGGAGCTGTTTTTT	CASSLTSGGAGELFF
NA	TRBV28	NA	TRBJ2-2	TGTCCCTACCGCGGATTCGAGGCGAACACCGGGGAGCTGTTTTTT	CPYRGFEANTGELFF
TRBD2	TRBV5-4	NA	TRBJ2-3	TGTGCCAGCAGCTTAGCGGGAGGGACAGATACGCAGTATTTT	CASSLAGGTDTQYF
NA	TRBV11-2	few	TRBJ2-5	TGTGCCAGCAGCTTGACACAAGAGACCCAGTACTTC	CASSLTQETQYF
NA	TRBV11-3	NA	TRBJ2-1	TGTGCCAGCAGCTTAGCCCAGTACAATGAGCAGTTCTTC	CASSLAQYNEQFF
TRBD2	TRBV5-1	NA	TRBJ2-4	TGCGCCAGCAGCTTGGTGGCTAGCGGGAGGGCCACGTACTTC	CASSLVASGRATYF
NA	TRBV27	few	TRBJ2-1	TGTGCCAGCAGAACTCAGGGTTTGCGTGAGCAGTTCTTC	CASRTQGLREQFF
TRBD2	TRBV30	once	TRBJ2-3	TGTGCCTGGAGTGTCGGGGGGGGCACAGATACGCAGTATTTT	CAWSVGGGTDTQYF
NA	TRBV5-4	NA	TRBJ1-2	TGTGCCAGCAGCTTGGCCGCGGTTCAACAGGGAAATGGCTACACCTTC	CASSLAAVQQGNGYTF
TRBD1	TRBV11-3	NA	TRBJ1-5	TGTGCCAGCAGCCTTGCCCCAGACAGGGAAGGTCAGCCCCAGCATTTT	CASSLAPDREGQPQHF
TRBD1	TRBV7-9	NA	TRBJ1-2	TGTGCCAGCAGCTCTCGACAGGGCCCAGCTAACTATGGCTACACCTTC	CASSSRQGPANYGYTF
TRBD1	TRBV5-4	NA	TRBJ2-3	TGTGCCAGCAGCTTGGCAGGGGGCTCCGCAGATACGCAGTATTTT	CASSLAGGSADTQYF
TRBD2	TRBV11-2	NA	TRBJ2-1	TGTGCCAGCAGCCTGAGACTAGCGGGTAGCTCCTACAATGAGCAGTTCTTC	CASSLRLAGSSYNEQFF
NA	TRBV19	NA	TRBJ1-5	TGTGCCAGTAGTGAGATACAGGGCCGCAATCAGCCCCAGCATTTT	CASSEIQGRNQPQHF
NA	TRBV27	NA	TRBJ1-4	TGTGCCAGCAGTCTCACAGGGATTAATGAAAAACTGTTTTTT	CASSLTGINEKLFF
TRBD1	TRBV5-1	NA	TRBJ2-1	TGCGCCAGCAGCCAGGGGACAGGGGGTAATGAGCAGTTCTTC	CASSQGTGGNEQFF
TRBD1	TRBV2	NA	TRBJ1-4	TGTGCCAGCAGTGGGACAGGGAATGAAAAACTGTTTTTT	CASSGTGNEKLFF
TRBD1	TRBV5-4	NA	TRBJ2-7	TGTGCCAGCAGGATCGGGACAGACCCTCTCTACGAGCAGTACTTC	CASRIGTDPLYEQYF
NA	TRBV18	NA	TRBJ1-1	TGTGCCAGCTCACCCTCGCGGAGTCAGCTGAACACTGAAGCTTTCTTT	CASSPSRSQLNTEAFF
NA	TRBV2	NA	TRBJ1-1	TGTGCCAGCATTGGGGCCCTTTGGAACTCTGAAGCTTTCTTT	CASIGALWNSEAFF
TRBD2	TRBV5-8	few	TRBJ2-1	TGTGCCAGCAGCTTGTGGCAAAGCGGGGGGGATGAGCAGTTCTTC	CASSLWQSGGDEQFF
NA	TRBV4-3	NA	TRBJ2-1	TGCGCCAGCAGCCCCCGACTAGGGGCCCACAATGAGCAGTTCTTC	CASSPRLGAHNEQFF
TRBD2	TRBV6-6	NA	TRBJ2-1	TGTGCCAGCAGTTTAGCGGGGGGGCCAAAAAATGAGCAGTTCTTC	CASSLAGGPKNEQFF
TRBD1	TRBV7-2	NA	TRBJ2-2	TGTGCCAGCAGCTCCAGGGGGACCGGGGAGCTGTTTTTT	CASSSRGTGELFF
NA	TRBV18	NA	TRBJ1-5	TGTGCCAGCTCACCAGCCAGGGTTCAGCCCCAGCATTTT	CASSPARVQPQHF
NA	TRBV15	NA	TRBJ1-1	TGTGCCACCAGCAGAGTTGTCGGACAGAGGAGGACTGAAGCTTTCTTT	CATSRVVGQRRTEAFF
NA	TRBV4-2	once	TRBJ1-2	TGTGCCAGCAGCCAAGCAGGGGATGGCTACACCTTC	CASSQAGDGYTF
TRBD2	TRBV7-6	NA	TRBJ2-1	TGTGCCAGCAGGTCATTAGCGGGAGTATCCTACAATGAGCAGTTCTTC	CASRSLAGVSYNEQFF
TRBD1	TRBV14	once	TRBJ1-1	TGTGCCAGCAGCCGGAAGGGACAGGGAGGCACTGAAGCTTTCTTT	CASSRKGQGGTEAFF
TRBD2	TRBV25-1	NA	TRBJ2-1	TGTGCCAGCAGCGGGACTAGCGACTACAATGAGCAGTTCTTC	CASSGTSDYNEQFF
TRBD1	TRBV27	once	TRBJ2-3	TGTGCCAGCAGTTTACGGGACAGGCAAGATACGCAGTATTTT	CASSLRDRQDTQYF
NA	TRBV7-9	NA	TRBJ1-2	TGTGCCAGCAGCTTAGATACCTCAGTCCTAAGGGAGGGCTACACCTTC	CASSLDTSVLREGYTF